This T cell receptor (beta chain) was profiled in a study of cytomegalovirus exposure and HLA in healthy donors. Study results and limitations: TCR beta sequences numbering 16,951 were associated with HLA alleles at 0.05 false discovery rate in a later analysis.

On this clone: Its antigen is unidentified.

Trimming removed 6 bases at V and 5 bases at J, with 7 bases between. This CDR3 has 11 residues. CDR1 is SNHLY and CDR2 is FYNNEI in the germline V gene. Vbeta (60) and Jbeta (13) primers were used in the PCR. Original analysis: Later work found approximately 80 million unique TCR beta chains, with roughly 11 million shared. Libraries were prepared by immunoSEQ multiplex PCR; TCRdb keeps only in-frame clonotypes and omits some of them. V, J and clone size are those of that table, while D and trimming were read from the DNA. The sample lists approximately 150,000 clones; about three quarters were seen once.

This sequence was found in a male donor in good health and CMV-seronegative. The sequencing sample was made of PBMCs. The chain is built from TRBV2 and TRBJ1-2, with unresolved D. In DNA, the CDR3 is TGTGCCAGCAGGGAGAGTTATGGCTACACCTTC. Amino acid sequence: CASRESYGYTF. Supplemented by reference TRBV2 and TRBJ1-2, the full variable domain reads EPEVTQTPSHQVTQMGQEVILRCVPISNHLYFYWYRQILGQKVEFLVSFYNNEISEKSEIFDDQFSVERPDGSNFTLKIRSTKLEDSAMYFCASRESYGYTFGSGTRLTVV.